The clone carrying this T cell receptor beta chain was detected only a few times. This sample is part of a study of T cells after yellow fever vaccination. Findings and limits, study-wide: Some clonotypes were seen in both the CD4 and the CD8 compartments. These made up a small share and likely arose from convergent recombination. Weaker in magnitude, the secondary response showed a faster peak on day 5 versus 15. A large majority of primary-vaccination clones showed up again after the booster (roughly 96% CD4, around 90% CD8).

Conversion of TCR transcripts into cDNA relied on 5'RACE template switching, which added a universal primer site and UMIs. TCRdb used MiXCR to reprocess the 5' RACE reads, holding one entry per CDR3 protein. The table shows approximately 90,000 distinct CDR3 sequences, with 13% occurring only once. The CDR3 runs to 12 residues. V lost 6 bases to trimming and J lost 7 bases, with 10 bases between them. Germline V gene data show CDR1 as SGHTA and CDR2 as FQGNSA. Here the sequenced sample was CD8+ T cells not binding an NS4B(214-222) dextramer, sorted from PBMCs, taken 21 days after the first yellow fever vaccination. The receptor was derived from a young man who received the YFV17D yellow fever vaccine. The rearrangement joins TRBV7-2 to TRBJ2-1; D unclear. The CDR3 DNA is TGTGCCAGCAGACCCTCTGGGAATGAGCAGTTCTTC. Encoded protein: CASRPSGNEQFF.